This T cell receptor beta chain was identified during a study of beta chain features in type 1 diabetes. Findings of the study overall: Insertions at VDJ junctions were less frequent in type 1 diabetes patients. These patients also deleted more nucleotides at the same junctions. Type 1 diabetes patients had TCRB CDR3s that were shorter (moderately but significantly so) in all four CD4+ subsets.

About 100 mL of blood, on average, came from one heparinised draw per donor. It was via CD45RO/CCR7/CD25/CD127/CD95/CD27 that CD4+ naive, central memory, regulatory and stem cell-like memory cells were sorted. CDR1 and CDR2 from the germline V gene are MDHEN and SYDVKM. CDR3 length: 14 amino acids. The V gene end was trimmed by 5 bases and the J gene end by 0 bases; junction bases not matched to a gene: 4. Expressed TCRB transcripts were sequenced because the isolated RNA had all been reverse transcribed beforehand. The repertoire was sequenced with immunoSEQ multiplex PCR; TCRdb's copy has only in-frame clones and lacks some. Of 120,000 or so clones listed, around 16% are singletons. To note about this clone: Its antigen is unknown.

The chain joins TRBV28 to TRBJ2-7, with TRBD1 matching 7 bases. Sequencing was carried out using central memory CD4+ T cells from blood. This receptor was taken from a young man with type 1 diabetes. The chain's CDR3 is CASSPRQGSYEQYF. CDR3 DNA: TGTGCCAGCAGTCCAAGACAGGGCTCCTACGAGCAGTACTTC.